These T cell receptor beta chains were read from a single sample in a study of identical twins' blood T cells. TCRdb processed the 5' RACE reads anew with MiXCR; each CDR3 protein has one entry. The sample lists hundreds of thousands of distinct CDR3 sequences, around 30% occurring once. Material: PBMCs. Every receptor here comes from a woman aged 18 to 50 in good health. CDR3s include the opening cysteine and the closing phenylalanine or tryptophan. A D gene is named only where the DNA matches it firmly. Size values are once, few and many counts, or a class for expanded clones, and some rows have none.

size | D | J | V | CDR3 | DNA
- | TRBD1 | TRBJ1-3 | TRBV19 | CASGTGTGSGNTIYF | TGTGCCAGCGGAACCGGGACAGGCTCTGGAAACACCATATATTTT
- | - | TRBJ2-5 | TRBV6-2/TRBV6-3 | CASSNTYPQETQYF | TGTGCCAGCAGTAATACGTATCCTCAAGAGACCCAGTACTTC
- | - | TRBJ2-7 | TRBV6-5 | CASSQLQGGEQYF | TGTGCCAGCAGTCAACTCCAGGGAGGCGAGCAGTACTTC
many | - | TRBJ2-4 | TRBV4-3 | CASSQEVPIHAKNIQYF | TGCGCCAGCAGCCAAGAAGTCCCAATTCATGCCAAAAACATTCAGTACTTC
- | TRBD1 | TRBJ1-5 | TRBV7-9 | CASSCRQGIPGSNQPQHF | TGTGCCAGCAGCTGCCGACAGGGTATACCTGGTAGCAATCAGCCCCAGCATTTT
many | TRBD1 | TRBJ1-1 | TRBV27 | CASSLSGTGILWPTEAFF | TGTGCCAGCAGTTTATCGGGGACAGGGATATTGTGGCCCACTGAAGCTTTCTTT
once | - | TRBJ1-5 | TRBV28 | CASSSFWGGNQPQHF | TGTGCCAGCAGTTCGTTTTGGGGCGGAAATCAGCCCCAGCATTTT
few | TRBD1 | TRBJ1-1 | TRBV11-2 | CASSSGQGATTEAFF | TGTGCCAGCAGCTCCGGACAGGGGGCGACGACTGAAGCTTTCTTT
- | - | TRBJ1-6 | TRBV3-1 | CASNLEGFHPPLHF | TGTGCCAGCAACCTCGAAGGGTTCCATCCACCCCTCCACTTT
- | - | TRBJ1-4 | TRBV7-6 | CASSPRDNSGEKLFF | TGTGCCAGCAGCCCGAGGGACAACTCGGGAGAAAAACTGTTTTTT
- | - | TRBJ2-2 | TRBV6-6 | CATTSWAGELFF | TGTGCTACTACCAGTTGGGCCGGGGAGCTGTTTTTT
few | - | TRBJ2-7 | TRBV29-1 | CSVEWSGTYEQYF | TGCAGCGTTGAATGGTCGGGAACCTACGAGCAGTACTTC
few | - | TRBJ2-3 | TRBV5-1 | CASGISEGGDTQYF | TGCGCCAGCGGCATTAGTGAGGGTGGTGATACGCAGTATTTT
few | TRBD1 | TRBJ2-3 | TRBV6-6 | CASSRPTGVGSPDTQYF | TGTGCCAGCAGTCGACCTACAGGGGTGGGCTCCCCTGATACGCAGTATTTT
- | TRBD1 | TRBJ2-2 | TRBV15 | CATSRGQGIGELFF | TGTGCCACCAGCAGAGGACAGGGGATCGGGGAGCTGTTTTTT
- | - | TRBJ2-7 | TRBV2 | CASSEEGSIEQYF | TGTGCCAGCAGTGAGGAGGGTTCCATCGAGCAGTACTTC
- | TRBD2 | TRBJ2-1 | TRBV10-3 | CVISGQLAPYNEQFF | TGTGTCATCAGTGGGCAACTAGCGCCATACAATGAGCAGTTCTTC
few | - | TRBJ1-4 | TRBV27 | CASRTLSSPNEKLFF | TGTGCCAGCAGAACTCTATCGAGCCCGAATGAAAAACTGTTTTTT
- | - | TRBJ2-1 | TRBV10-3 | CAISEAQSSYNEQFF | TGTGCCATCAGTGAAGCTCAGAGCTCCTACAATGAGCAGTTCTTC
many | - | TRBJ1-1 | TRBV29-1 | CSVSRASTPNTEAFF | TGCAGCGTCTCCAGGGCTTCAACACCGAACACTGAAGCTTTCTTT
- | - | TRBJ1-1 | TRBV20-1 | CGFRRGGANTEAFF | TGCGGATTTAGAAGGGGAGGGGCGAACACTGAAGCTTTCTTT
- | - | TRBJ2-1 | TRBV5-6 | CASSFGQTLYNEQFF | TGTGCCAGCAGCTTCGGGCAGACTTTATACAATGAGCAGTTCTTC
- | TRBD1 | TRBJ1-3 | TRBV7-8 | CASSFFRHRGSSGNTIYF | TGTGCCAGCAGCTTTTTCAGACACAGGGGATCCTCTGGAAACACCATATATTTT
few | - | TRBJ1-1 | TRBV29-1 | CSVEGKWGGTEAFF | TGCAGCGTTGAAGGGAAATGGGGGGGGACTGAAGCTTTCTTT
few | - | TRBJ2-3 | TRBV2 | CASREGQLHQPQYF | TGTGCCAGCAGGGAGGGACAGCTCCATCAGCCCCAGTATTTT
- | - | TRBJ1-2 | TRBV12-3/TRBV12-4 | CASSLDLTRLLTF | TGTGCCAGCAGTTTAGATTTGACCAGGCTCTTAACCTTC
- | - | TRBJ1-1 | TRBV19 | CASSPPTAGIEAFF | TGTGCCAGTAGTCCGCCCACAGCAGGGATTGAAGCTTTCTTT
many | - | TRBJ2-2 | TRBV7-9 | CASSFDGTGELFF | TGTGCCAGCAGCTTTGACGGCACCGGGGAGCTGTTTTTT
- | - | TRBJ1-1 | TRBV5-1 | CASSLDWGMAEAFF | TGCGCCAGCAGCTTGGATTGGGGAATGGCTGAAGCTTTCTTT
few | - | TRBJ1-2 | TRBV18 | CASSSPSNYGYTF | TGTGCCAGCTCATCGCCCTCTAACTATGGCTACACCTTC
few | - | TRBJ1-1 | TRBV3-1 | CASSQDLSANNAFF | TGTGCCAGCAGCCAAGATCTGAGCGCCAACAACGCTTTCTTT
few | TRBD1 | TRBJ2-4 | TRBV29-1 | CSVEDDNRGNIQYF | TGCAGCGTTGAAGATGATAACAGGGGAAACATTCAGTACTTC
few | - | TRBJ2-2 | TRBV27 | CASSVTYTGELFF | TGTGCCAGCAGTGTAACATACACCGGGGAGCTGTTTTTT
- | - | TRBJ2-2 | TRBV7-9 | CASSWTENTGELFF | TGTGCCAGCAGCTGGACGGAGAACACCGGGGAGCTGTTTTTT
few | - | TRBJ1-2 | TRBV6-5 | CASRQVTVYGYTF | TGTGCCAGCAGGCAGGTGACTGTCTATGGCTACACCTTC
- | TRBD2 | TRBJ2-2 | TRBV20-1 | CSAKDSGTSIPGWSTGELFF | TGCAGTGCTAAAGATAGTGGGACTAGCATACCCGGTTGGAGCACCGGGGAGCTGTTTTTT
few | - | TRBJ2-1 | TRBV10-3 | CAISARQVRPDNEQFF | TGTGCCATCAGTGCGAGACAGGTGAGGCCGGACAATGAGCAGTTCTTC
few | TRBD1 | TRBJ1-2 | TRBV5-1 | CASSVTGGSYGYTF | TGCGCCAGCAGCGTGACAGGGGGGTCCTATGGCTACACCTTC
- | TRBD2 | TRBJ2-3 | TRBV20-1 | CSARGLARDTQYF | TGCAGTGCCAGGGGACTAGCGCGGGATACGCAGTATTTT
few | - | TRBJ2-7 | TRBV12-3/TRBV12-4 | CASRTDPHEQYF | TGTGCCAGCAGAACCGATCCCCACGAGCAGTACTTC
- | - | TRBJ2-1 | TRBV20-1 | CSARGTGRSTYNEQFF | TGCAGTGCTAGAGGCACGGGACGTAGCACCTACAATGAGCAGTTCTTC
many | - | TRBJ1-1 | TRBV20-1 | CSARDWRNTEAFF | TGCAGTGCTAGAGATTGGCGGAACACTGAAGCTTTCTTT
- | - | TRBJ2-5 | TRBV20-1 | CSGRLNQETQYF | TGCAGTGGACGTCTGAATCAAGAGACCCAGTACTTC
- | - | TRBJ1-1 | TRBV20-1 | CRGGHGTEAFF | TGCCGAGGGGGTCATGGCACTGAAGCTTTCTTT
few | - | TRBJ2-7 | TRBV27 | CASSLSLSVSEQYF | TGTGCCAGCAGTTTATCGCTAAGCGTTTCCGAGCAGTACTTC
few | TRBD1 | TRBJ1-1 | TRBV20-1 | CSARGPPAGGNTEAFF | TGCAGTGCTAGAGGTCCCCCGGCAGGGGGGAACACTGAAGCTTTCTTT
few | - | TRBJ2-3 | TRBV6-5 | CASGRRALSTDTQYF | TGTGCCAGCGGCCGCCGGGCCCTATCCACAGATACGCAGTATTTT
many | - | TRBJ1-2 | TRBV5-1 | CASSSATGVYGYTF | TGCGCCAGCAGCTCCGCAACAGGCGTCTATGGCTACACCTTC